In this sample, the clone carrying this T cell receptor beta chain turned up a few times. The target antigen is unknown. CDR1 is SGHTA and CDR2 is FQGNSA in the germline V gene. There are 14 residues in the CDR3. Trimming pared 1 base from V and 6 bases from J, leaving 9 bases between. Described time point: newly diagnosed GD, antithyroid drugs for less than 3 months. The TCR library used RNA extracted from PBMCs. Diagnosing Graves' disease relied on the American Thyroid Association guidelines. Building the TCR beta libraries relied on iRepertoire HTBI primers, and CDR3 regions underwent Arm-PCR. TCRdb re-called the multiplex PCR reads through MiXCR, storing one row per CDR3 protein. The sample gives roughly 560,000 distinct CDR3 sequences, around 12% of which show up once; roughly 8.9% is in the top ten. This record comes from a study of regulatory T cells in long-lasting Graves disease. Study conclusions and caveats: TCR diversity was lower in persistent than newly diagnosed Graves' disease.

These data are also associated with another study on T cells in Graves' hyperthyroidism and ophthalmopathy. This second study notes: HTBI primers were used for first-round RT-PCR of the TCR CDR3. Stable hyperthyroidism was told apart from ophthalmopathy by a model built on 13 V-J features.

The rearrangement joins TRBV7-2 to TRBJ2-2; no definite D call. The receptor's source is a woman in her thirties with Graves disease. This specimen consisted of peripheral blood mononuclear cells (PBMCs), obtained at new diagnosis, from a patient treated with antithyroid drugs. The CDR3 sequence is CASSLEASSGELFF. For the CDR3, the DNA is TGTGCCAGCAGCTTAGAAGCGTCTTCCGGGGAGCTGTTTTTT.